A single sample is the source of the 30 T cell receptor beta chains below, sequenced in a study of T cell repertoires and HLA-DP antigens. The assay was immunoSEQ multiplex PCR, and TCRdb's table has in-frame clones only and misses some. The data hold roughly 70,000 clones, with 80% observed a single time. Antigens of these TCRs are unknown. Sequenced material: CD4+ T cells from PBMCs. All receptors come from a man in his sixties in good health and CMV-seronegative.

The rearrangement links TRBV4-1 to TRBJ2-1; TRBD2 is a possible D gene (6 bases). The germline V gene encodes CDR1 MGHRA and CDR2 YSYEKL. The V end was cut by 0 bases, the J end by 12 bases, with 21 bases between. CDR3 length: 16 residues. The CDR3 DNA follows: TGCGCCAGCAGCCAAGATCGGCGACTAGAATCCTCTGGGCAGTTCTTC. Residues: CASSQDRRLESSGQFF.

The V gene is TRBV19, the J gene TRBJ1-2, with a possible D match to TRBD1 (6 bases). V lost 9 bases, J lost 5 bases, and 10 bases lay in between. CDR1 and CDR2 from the germline V gene are LNHDA and SQIVND (reference sequence). The CDR3 totals 11 residues. The CDR3 DNA reads TGTGCCAGCAGGGGTGCTTATGGCTACACCTTC. Residues: CASRGAYGYTF.

The rearrangement uses TRBV4-3 and TRBJ2-3, with TRBD1 matching over 9 bases. V shed 1 base, J shed 4 bases, and the junction held 9 bases outside the gene matches. The CDR3 runs 17 residues. Germline assignment: CDR1 LGHNA and CDR2 YSLEER. For the CDR3, the DNA is TGCGCCAGCAGCCAAGCGGCCCCGGGACAGGGAGCAGATACGCAGTATTTT. This translates into CASSQAAPGQGADTQYF.

The gene calls are TRBV7-9 and TRBJ1-4; no clear D. Germline V gene lookup returns CDR1 SEHNR and CDR2 FQNEAQ (reference sequence). The V end was cut by 5 bases, the J end by 5 bases, with 15 bases between. The CDR3 covers 15 residues. The CDR3 nucleotides are TGTGCCAGCAGCCGCCGTACGGAACGCAATGAAAAACTGTTTTTT. This encodes CASSRRTERNEKLFF.

The chain combines TRBV5-6 with TRBJ2-4; D unclear. CDR1 is SGHDT and CDR2 is YYEEEE in the germline V gene. Trimming removed 3 bases from V and 1 base from J, with 11 bases in between. The CDR3 has 15 residues. The CDR3 loop is CASSSPRWAKNIQYF. In DNA form, the CDR3 reads TGTGCCAGCAGCTCCCCCCGATGGGCCAAAAACATTCAGTACTTC.

This clone was recorded many times. The V and J genes are TRBV14 and TRBJ1-3, with 9 bases lining up with TRBD1. Trimming cost V 4 bases and J 6 bases; bases outside gene matches: 7. This CDR3 region has 15 residues. Germline-derived CDR1 and CDR2 are SGHDN and FVKESK. The CDR3 DNA reads TGTGCCAGCAGCCGGAGACAGGGGGTAGAAAACACCATATATTTT. Its protein is CASSRRQGVENTIYF.

The CDR3 is CASSRGPEGYYEQYF. The CDR3 nucleotides are TGTGCCAGCAGCCGAGGCCCGGAGGGTTACTACGAGCAGTACTTC. The chain uses TRBV5-5 and TRBJ2-7; tentatively, D is TRBD2 (6 bases). Trimming pared 4 bases from V and 3 bases from J, leaving 17 bases between. Per the germline V gene, CDR1 is SGHKS and CDR2 is YYEKEE (reference sequence). CDR3 size: 15 residues.

The chain couples TRBV14 to TRBJ1-2; D is unclear. Between the trimmed V and J ends, which lost 3 bases and 8 bases, there was a span of 10 bases. Germline CDR1 and CDR2: SGHDN and FVKESK. The CDR3 is 12 residues long. CDR3 amino acids: CASSQGSWGYTF. For the CDR3, the DNA is TGTGCCAGCAGCCAGGGGTCTTGGGGCTACACCTTC.

The chain carries TRBV14 and TRBJ2-3, with D possibly matching TRBD1 (5 bases). The V end lost 4 bases, the J end lost 2 bases, and 7 bases lay between the germline ends. Per germline, CDR1 SGHDN and CDR2 FVKESK. The CDR3 loop spans 13 amino acids. The CDR3 sequence: CASSRQYTDTQYF. CDR3 nucleotide sequence: TGTGCCAGCAGCCGACAGTACACAGATACGCAGTATTTT.

This clone has only one observation. V is TRBV19 and J is TRBJ1-1; 9 bases fit TRBD1. The germline gives CDR1 LNHDA, CDR2 SQIVND (reference sequence). This CDR3 has 15 residues. Germline trimming cut 4 bases from V and 4 bases from J; bases unmatched to any gene: 7. This CDR3 is CASSTGTGLSTEAFF. For the CDR3, the DNA is TGTGCCAGTAGTACCGGGACAGGGTTGAGCACTGAAGCTTTCTTT.

There are many counts of this clone. The chain joins TRBV6-5 to TRBJ1-5, with D tentatively TRBD1 (6 bases). This CDR3 comprises 13 residues. The ends were cut back, 5 bases at V and 3 bases at J, with 8 bases in the middle. Germline values: CDR1 MNHEY, CDR2 SVGAGI. The CDR3 region has the DNA TGTGCCAGCAGTGGACAGTTCAATCAGCCCCAGCATTTT. Translated: CASSGQFNQPQHF.

The chain uses TRBV7-9 and TRBJ1-2, with D maybe TRBD1 (6 bases). Trimming took 0 bases from V and 4 from J, leaving 15 bases between them. Germline V gene data show CDR1 as SEHNR and CDR2 as FQNEAQ (reference sequence). This CDR3 is built from 16 residues. The CDR3 nucleotides read TGTGCCAGCAGCTTAGCCTCCGGTACAGGGTCCTATGGCTACACCTTC. Encoded protein: CASSLASGTGSYGYTF.

The V call is TRBV7-3, the J call TRBJ2-2; 12 bases align to TRBD2. The V gene end was trimmed by 4 bases and the J gene end by 7 bases; junction bases not matched to a gene: 4. The CDR3 loop spans 15 amino acids. Per the germline V gene, CDR1 is SGHTA and CDR2 is FQGTGA. Here the CDR3 reads CASSSSGRANGELFF. The CDR3 nucleotides are TGTGCCAGCAGCTCTAGCGGGAGGGCTAACGGGGAGCTGTTTTTT.

The CDR3 DNA sequence: TGCGCCAGCAGCTTGGTCCTAGTTGGCACAGATACGCAGTATTTT. This encodes CASSLVLVGTDTQYF. V usage is TRBV5-1 and J usage is TRBJ2-3, with D uncertain. The CDR3 covers 15 residues. Trimming took off 0 bases at V and 1 base at J, with 9 bases between the two ends. Germline V gene sequence: CDR1 SGHRS, CDR2 YFSETQ.

The V call is TRBV5-6, the J call TRBJ2-1; D is uncertain. Germline CDR1 and CDR2: SGHDT and YYEEEE. Trimming pared 4 bases from V and 3 bases from J, leaving 8 bases between. The CDR3 is 13 residues long. The CDR3 region is CASSRLNYNEQFF. In DNA, the CDR3 is TGTGCCAGCAGCCGGCTTAACTACAATGAGCAGTTCTTC.

Comments on this clone: At one of its ends the junction is not consistent with the germline gene, which may arise from a read error. The rearrangement uses TRBV7-6 and TRBJ1-6; D unresolved. The germline V gene has CDR1 SGHVS and CDR2 FNYEAQ. The CDR3 is 13 residues long. CDR3 nucleotides: TGTGCCAGCAGCTTATTCCAGGATTCACCCCCCCACTTT. It yields the protein CASSLFQDSPPHF.

The J gene is TRBJ1-4, the V gene TRBV4-3; the D gene is possibly TRBD1 (5 bases). Trimming left V 0 bases short and J 8 bases short, with 13 bases between. The CDR3 runs to 15 residues. Germline lookup yields CDR1 LGHNA and CDR2 YSLEER. The CDR3 DNA follows: TGCGCCAGCAGCCAAGATAGGGGCAGTTTAGAAAAACTGTTTTTT. It yields the protein CASSQDRGSLEKLFF.

The rearrangement links TRBV6-6 to TRBJ2-7; TRBD2 agrees at 8 bases. Germline trimming cut 2 bases from V and 7 bases from J; bases unmatched to any gene: 7. Germline assignment: CDR1 MNHNY and CDR2 SVGAGI (reference sequence). The CDR3 sequence is 14 residues long. CDR3 loop: CASSYGAGGREQYF. The CDR3 DNA reads as TGTGCCAGCAGTTACGGGGCGGGGGGAAGAGAGCAGTACTTC.

The chain carries TRBV4-3 and TRBJ2-1; no reliable D call. This CDR3 is 13 amino acids long. V was pared by 4 bases and J by 5 bases, with 9 bases between. Germline CDR1 and CDR2: LGHNA and YSLEER. CDR3 DNA: TGCGCCAGCAGCCCCGGAAGAAACAATGAGCAGTTCTTC. Amino acids: CASSPGRNNEQFF.

This clone was seen once. The chain links TRBV5-5 to TRBJ1-5; TRBD1 matches at 12 bases. Germline-derived CDR1 and CDR2 are SGHKS and YYEKEE (reference sequence). V shed 3 bases, J shed 4 bases, and the junction held 5 bases outside the gene matches. The CDR3 has 16 residues. CDR3 nucleotide sequence: TGTGCCAGCAGCTGGGGACAGGGGGCCGGGAATCAGCCCCAGCATTTT. Encoded protein: CASSWGQGAGNQPQHF.

This chain joins TRBV11-2 and TRBJ2-1, with D maybe TRBD1 (5 bases). CDR1 and CDR2 (germline): SGHAT, FQNNGV. Trimming left V 0 bases short and J 1 base short, with 10 bases between. The CDR3 sequence is 16 residues long. The CDR3 DNA reads as TGTGCCAGCAGCTTAGAGTGGTCAGGGTCCTACAATGAGCAGTTCTTC. This codes for CASSLEWSGSYNEQFF.

V usage is TRBV4-3 and J usage is TRBJ1-5; 8 nucleotides match TRBD1. This CDR3 has 15 residues. Germline CDR1 is LGHNA and CDR2 is YSLEER. The junction had 3 bases not matched to a gene; V was cut back by 4 bases and J by 1 base. Here the CDR3 DNA reads TGCGCCAGCAGCCGAAACAGGGGGAGCAATCAGCCCCAGCATTTT. This translates into CASSRNRGSNQPQHF.

The chain links TRBV5-1 to TRBJ1-2; tentative D call: TRBD1 (5 bases). This CDR3 is built from 17 residues. Trimming shortened V by 2 bases and J by 0 bases, and 17 bases separated the two germline ends. Germline CDR1 and CDR2: SGHRS and YFSETQ. In nucleotides, the CDR3 is TGCGCCAGCAGCTTCTCCGGGACGGGTCATACTAACTATGGCTACACCTTC. Protein sequence: CASSFSGTGHTNYGYTF.

The chain links TRBV15 to TRBJ2-2; 9 positions match TRBD2. The length of the CDR3 is 19 residues. Per the germline V gene, CDR1 is LNHNV and CDR2 is YYDKDF (reference sequence). With V trimmed by 0 bases and J by 6 bases, 14 bases remained unmatched. This chain's CDR3 is CATSRDLAGGSYSPGELFF. Written as DNA, the CDR3 is TGTGCCACCAGCAGAGATCTCGCGGGGGGGTCCTATTCGCCCGGGGAGCTGTTTTTT.

The chain links TRBV2 to TRBJ2-2; 7 bases line up with TRBD1. The CDR3 runs 17 residues. CDR1 and CDR2 (germline): SNHLY, FYNNEI. V lost 4 bases and J lost 5; bases outside the gene matches: 13. The CDR3 nucleotides read TGTGCCAGCAGTGCCCACTCAGGGACAGTCGGTACCGGGGAGCTGTTTTTT. Its protein product is CASSAHSGTVGTGELFF.

A single count supports this clone. The chain uses TRBV7-2 and TRBJ1-2, with D unclear. Trimming removed 2 bases at V and 0 bases at J, with 10 bases between. Germline-derived CDR1 and CDR2 are SGHTA and FQGNSA. This CDR3 contains 15 residues. The CDR3 loop is CASSLNRRPNYGYTF. Written as DNA, the CDR3 is TGTGCCAGCAGCTTAAATAGGCGGCCTAACTATGGCTACACCTTC.

The rearrangement joins TRBV2 to TRBJ2-5, with 7 bases aligning to TRBD1. Germline V CDR1 and CDR2: SNHLY, FYNNEI. Trimming at V came to 4 bases and at J to 4 bases, leaving 6 bases not matched to a gene. This CDR3 region has 14 residues. CDR3 protein: CASSGTGVGETQYF. The CDR3 DNA sequence: TGTGCCAGCAGTGGAACAGGGGTAGGAGAGACCCAGTACTTC.

This sequence joins TRBV15 and TRBJ1-4; D is ambiguous. The germline V and J ends were trimmed by 3 bases and 7 bases, with 12 bases remaining between them. This CDR3 comprises 14 residues. Germline values: CDR1 LNHNV, CDR2 YYDKDF (reference sequence). The CDR3 loop is CATSRTTGSEKLFF. The CDR3 bases are TGTGCCACCAGCAGGACTACGGGTTCTGAAAAACTGTTTTTT. The full variable domain, rest sourced from reference TRBV15 and TRBJ1-4, is DAMVIQNPRYQVTQFGKPVTLSCSQTLNHNVMYWYQQKSSQAPKLLFHYYDKDFNNEADTPDNFQSRRPNTSFCFLDIRSPGLGDTAMYLCATSRTTGSEKLFFGSGTQLSVL.

The rearrangement joins TRBV5-5 to TRBJ1-2, with TRBD1 matching over 10 bases. Germline CDR1 SGHKS, CDR2 YYEKEE (reference sequence). The CDR3 is 15 amino acids. The V gene end was trimmed by 5 bases and the J gene end by 4 bases; junction bases not matched to a gene: 8. The CDR3 is CASSTGTGEGYGYTF. The CDR3 coding sequence is TGTGCCAGCAGTACCGGGACAGGGGAGGGCTATGGCTACACCTTC.

The genes are TRBV28 and TRBJ2-2; 7 bases align to TRBD2. The CDR3 has 16 amino acids. With 0 bases clipped from V and 4 bases from J, the junction kept 5 bases outside the gene matches. The germline gives CDR1 MDHEN, CDR2 SYDVKM. CDR3 sequence: CASSLWDPGGTGELFF. The CDR3 DNA sequence: TGTGCCAGCAGTTTATGGGACCCGGGGGGCACCGGGGAGCTGTTTTTT.